Below, 5 T cell receptor beta chains from the same sample are listed, as sequenced in a study of blood T cell repertoires in COVID-19. Some clones are missing from TCRdb's copy, which holds only in-frame ones; the method was immunoSEQ multiplex PCR. The table records 190,000 or so clones, around 87% of them present only once. Input material: peripheral blood. These receptors came from a woman aged 18-35 years who had recovered from COVID-19.

The V and J genes are TRBV20-1 and TRBJ2-5, with a tentative D call TRBD2 (6 bases). Germline CDR1 and CDR2: DFQATT and SNEGSKA (reference sequence). With 3 bases removed from V and 0 bases from J, the gap between germline ends came to 14 bases. The CDR3 spans 15 residues. CDR3 coding DNA: TGCAGTGCTAGTCGTCCTCGGGAGTACCAAGAGACCCAGTACTTC. Translated: CSASRPREYQETQYF.

This clone was observed many times. V gene TRBV28 combines with J gene TRBJ2-7, with D tentatively TRBD2 (6 bases). The CDR3 spans 14 residues. V was cut by 6 bases and J by 6 bases, with 18 bases left in between. Germline CDR1 and CDR2: MDHEN and SYDVKM. As DNA, the CDR3 is TGTGCCAGCAGAACGGGACTGGGACTCGCCGAGCAGTACTTC. This codes for CASRTGLGLAEQYF.

This clone is a singleton in its sample. The rearrangement joins TRBV7-2 to TRBJ2-7; TRBD1 agrees at 7 bases. The CDR3 length is 13 residues. V shed 4 bases and J 4 bases; nucleotides not matched to a gene: 4. CDR1 and CDR2 (germline): SGHTA, FQGNSA. CDR3 residues: CASSSGQKYEQYF. CDR3 coding DNA: TGTGCCAGCAGCTCGGGACAGAAATACGAGCAGTACTTC. Full variable domain (outside the CDR3, taken from reference TRBV7-2 and TRBJ2-7): GAGVSQSPSNKVTEKGKDVELRCDPISGHTALYWYRQSLGQGLEFLIYFQGNSAPDKSGLPSDRFSAERTGGSVSTLTIQRTQQEDSAVYLCASSSGQKYEQYFGPGTRLTVT.

The chain has TRBV5-5 and TRBJ2-3; 7 bases are a match to TRBD1. Germline CDR1 is SGHKS and CDR2 is YYEKEE (reference sequence). Trimming at V came to 4 bases and at J to 2 bases, leaving 4 bases not matched to a gene. The CDR3 extends over 14 amino acids. The CDR3 reads CASSHGQVTDTQYF. In nucleotides, the CDR3 is TGTGCCAGCAGCCATGGACAGGTCACAGATACGCAGTATTTT.

The chain employs TRBV5-1 and TRBJ2-7; 14 bases are shared with TRBD2. The CDR3 extends over 16 amino acids. V dropped 6 bases and J dropped 3; count of bases not matched to a gene: 8. The germline V gene has CDR1 SGHRS and CDR2 YFSETQ. This CDR3 reads CASTPRGTSGGYEQYF. The CDR3 DNA follows: TGCGCCAGCACCCCACGGGGGACTAGCGGGGGCTACGAGCAGTACTTC.